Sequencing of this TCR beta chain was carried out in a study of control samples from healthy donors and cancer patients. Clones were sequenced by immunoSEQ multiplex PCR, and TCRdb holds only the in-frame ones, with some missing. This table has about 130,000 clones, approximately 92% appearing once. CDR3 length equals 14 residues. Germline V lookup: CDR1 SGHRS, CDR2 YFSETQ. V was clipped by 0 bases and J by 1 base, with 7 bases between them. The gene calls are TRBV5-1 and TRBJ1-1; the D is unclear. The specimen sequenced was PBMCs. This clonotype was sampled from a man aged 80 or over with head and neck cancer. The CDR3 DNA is TGCGCCAGCAGCTTGGTTTACGGGAACACTGAAGCTTTCTTT. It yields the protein CASSLVYGNTEAFF.